Below are 28 T cell receptor beta chains sequenced from a single sample in a study of control samples from healthy donors and cancer patients. This table comes from immunoSEQ multiplex PCR, and its TCRdb copy is limited to in-frame clones, with some not included. Of fewer than 150,000 clones listed, 91% are singletons. Sequenced input: blood. The receptor set was obtained from a woman younger than 30 in good health.

The chain employs TRBV18 and TRBJ1-5; D unclear. Germline V gives CDR1 KGHSH, CDR2 LQKENI. The CDR3 covers 13 residues. With 2 bases removed from V and 5 bases from J, the gap between germline ends came to 7 bases. CDR3 loop: CASSPARDQPQHF. The CDR3 coding sequence is TGTGCCAGCTCACCAGCTCGAGATCAGCCCCAGCATTTT.

Comments on this clone: In the same sample, other DNA sequences code for this CDR3. This chain connects TRBV10-3 to TRBJ1-4; maybe TRBD1 (6 bases). This CDR3 comprises 14 residues. Per the germline V gene, CDR1 is ENHRY and CDR2 is SYGVKD. V was cut by 5 bases and J by 1 base, with 8 bases left in between. The CDR3 sequence: CAISPTGTNEKLFF. The CDR3 coding sequence is TGTGCCATCAGTCCGACAGGAACTAATGAAAAACTGTTTTTT.

The rearrangement uses TRBV11-2 and TRBJ1-3; 9 bases align to TRBD1. Trimming removed 0 bases from V and 5 bases from J; junction bases left unmatched: 11. CDR1 is SGHAT and CDR2 is FQNNGV in the germline V gene. CDR3 length: 18 amino acids. The CDR3 spells CASSLEGGQGGWRNTIYF. CDR3 in DNA: TGTGCCAGCAGCTTAGAGGGGGGACAGGGAGGTTGGAGAAACACCATATATTTT.

The CDR3 DNA sequence: TGTGCCAGCAGCTTAGTCGCGGGACTGGAAACGCAGTATTTT. Protein product: CASSLVAGLETQYF. The chain combines TRBV7-9 with TRBJ2-3, with D maybe TRBD2 (6 bases). CDR1 and CDR2 from the germline V gene are SEHNR and FQNEAQ (reference sequence). Trimming stripped 1 base from V and 9 bases from J, with 14 bases between. The CDR3 length is 14 residues.

This clone was picked up one time. The rearrangement uses TRBV7-2 and TRBJ1-5; TRBD1 agrees at 7 bases. The CDR3 contains 15 residues. After removal of 2 bases from V and 6 bases from J, the junction contained 7 bases not matched to a gene. Germline V gives CDR1 SGHTA, CDR2 FQGNSA. CDR3 nucleotides: TGTGCCAGCAGCTTACGACAGGGAGAAAGTCAGCCCCAGCATTTT. It translates to CASSLRQGESQPQHF. Full variable domain (outside the CDR3, taken from reference TRBV7-2 and TRBJ1-5): GAGVSQSPSNKVTEKGKDVELRCDPISGHTALYWYRQSLGQGLEFLIYFQGNSAPDKSGLPSDRFSAERTGGSVSTLTIQRTQQEDSAVYLCASSLRQGESQPQHFGDGTRLSIL.

The chain links TRBV27 to TRBJ1-1, with 8 bases identical to TRBD1. V was clipped by 8 bases and J by 1 base; unmatched bases: 6. CDR1 is MNHEY and CDR2 is SMNVEV in the germline V gene (reference sequence). The CDR3 consists of 14 residues. CDR3 coding DNA: TGTGCCAGCTCCCGGGACAGGCCGAACACTGAAGCTTTCTTT. It yields the protein CASSRDRPNTEAFF.

The chain joins TRBV20-1 to TRBJ1-5; D unresolved. The V gene lost 3 bases and the J gene lost 2 bases, with 11 bases spanning the gap. The germline gives CDR1 DFQATT, CDR2 SNEGSKA (reference sequence). This CDR3 is 14 amino acids long. CDR3 nucleotides: TGCAGTGCTAGTGACACAACCGGCAATCAGCCCCAGCATTTT. Its translation: CSASDTTGNQPQHF.

The chain carries TRBV7-6 and TRBJ1-2; D is ambiguous. The V gene lost 5 bases and the J gene lost 0 bases, with 7 bases spanning the gap. Germline lookup yields CDR1 SGHVS and CDR2 FNYEAQ. The CDR3 loop spans 13 amino acids. The CDR3 sequence is CASSRVPNYGYTF. As DNA, the CDR3 is TGTGCCAGCAGCAGGGTACCTAACTATGGCTACACCTTC.

The chain combines TRBV4-3 with TRBJ1-1, with D possibly TRBD1 on 6 matching bases. V was clipped by 4 bases and J by 1 base, with 16 bases between them. The CDR3 consists of 16 residues. The germline V gene has CDR1 LGHNA and CDR2 YSLEER. DNA of the CDR3: TGCGCCAGCAGCCGGATCCCGAAGACAGGGAACACTGAAGCTTTCTTT. It yields the protein CASSRIPKTGNTEAFF.

A single count supports this clone. The chain uses TRBV11-2 and TRBJ2-5, with unresolved D. Germline V lookup: CDR1 SGHAT, CDR2 FQNNGV. V lost 5 bases and J lost 1, with 2 bases in between. The CDR3 runs 11 residues. CDR3 sequence (DNA): TGTGCCAGCAGCATCCAAGAGACCCAGTACTTC. As protein: CASSIQETQYF.

The chain is built from TRBV18 and TRBJ1-1, with D possibly matching TRBD1 (6 bases). Per germline, CDR1 KGHSH and CDR2 LQKENI. The CDR3 has 15 amino acids. V was cut by 1 base and J by 1 base, with 10 bases left in between. This CDR3 reads CASSPRGQENTEAFF. CDR3 nucleotides: TGTGCCAGCTCACCACGGGGGCAGGAGAACACTGAAGCTTTCTTT.

This clone was seen a single time. The chain recombines TRBV5-1 with TRBJ2-5; possible D gene TRBD1, 6 bases. Germline CDR1 reads SGHRS; CDR2 reads YFSETQ. This CDR3 is 13 amino acids long. Trimming took 0 bases from V and 5 from J, leaving 8 bases between them. CDR3 residues: CASSLEGGETQYF. The CDR3 bases are TGCGCCAGCAGCTTGGAAGGGGGTGAGACCCAGTACTTC.

The J gene is TRBJ1-2, the V gene TRBV6-5; no clear D gene. Germline CDR1 MNHEY, CDR2 SVGAGI. V dropped 8 bases and J dropped 6 bases, with 10 bases sitting between them. This CDR3 is 11 amino acids long. The CDR3, as DNA: TGTGCCAGCTTTAGGGCTGATGGCTACACCTTC. Translating it yields CASFRADGYTF.

Concerning this clone: This specimen includes other DNA sequences encoding the same CDR3. This chain links TRBV6-6 with TRBJ2-7; TRBD1 is a possible D gene (5 bases). The V end lost 5 bases, the J end lost 3 bases, and 5 bases lay between the germline ends. This CDR3 spans 11 amino acids. Germline CDR1 is MNHNY and CDR2 is SVGAGI (reference sequence). The CDR3 DNA is TGTGCCAGCAGTAGGGGCTACGAGCAGTACTTC. The encoded protein is CASSRGYEQYF.

The rearrangement links TRBV5-4 to TRBJ2-7; D tentatively fits TRBD1 or TRBD2 (5 bases each). From germline, CDR1 is SGHNT and CDR2 YYREEE (reference sequence). Between the trimmed V and J ends, which lost 1 base and 2 bases, there was a span of 7 bases. CDR3 length: 13 residues. CDR3 residues: CASSLRGAYEQYF. The CDR3 DNA is TGTGCCAGCAGCTTGAGAGGGGCCTACGAGCAGTACTTC.

The genes are TRBV19 and TRBJ1-5, with D maybe TRBD1 (6 bases). The V end was cut by 7 bases, the J end by 12 bases, with 19 bases between. The CDR3 loop spans 13 amino acids. In germline, CDR1 is LNHDA, CDR2 SQIVND (reference sequence). Here the CDR3 reads CASNGGRHLVQHF. Here the CDR3 DNA reads TGTGCCAGTAACGGGGGGCGACATTTGGTCCAGCATTTT.

This clone counts as medium-sized (0.01 to 0.1%). The J gene is TRBJ2-7, the V gene TRBV11-2, with TRBD1 matching over 10 bases. After removal of 0 bases from V and 3 bases from J, the junction contained 5 bases not matched to a gene. The CDR3 length is 16 residues. Germline V lookup: CDR1 SGHAT, CDR2 FQNNGV. The CDR3 spells CASSLEAGQGYYEQYF. The DNA for the CDR3 is TGTGCCAGCAGCTTAGAGGCGGGACAGGGGTACTACGAGCAGTACTTC.

This clone was seen a handful of times. The chain recombines TRBV20-1 with TRBJ1-4, with D possibly being TRBD1 (5 bases). Trimming left V 3 bases short and J 10 bases short, with 15 bases between. Per the germline V gene, CDR1 is DFQATT and CDR2 is SNEGSKA (reference sequence). The CDR3 spans 13 residues. The CDR3 DNA follows: TGCAGTGCTAGTGGAACAGGACTTGGAAAACTGTTTTTT. It specifies CSASGTGLGKLFF.

The chain uses TRBV7-3 and TRBJ2-3; D is unclear. Germline V gene data show CDR1 as SGHTA and CDR2 as FQGTGA. The ends were cut back, 6 bases at V and 2 bases at J, with 12 bases in the middle. The CDR3 extends over 14 amino acids. CDR3 in amino acids: CASRSPVITDTQYF. The DNA for the CDR3 is TGTGCCAGCAGATCCCCGGTCATCACAGATACGCAGTATTTT. Looking up the rest from reference TRBV7-3 and TRBJ2-3 gives the full variable domain: GAGVSQTPSNKVTEKGKYVELRCDPISGHTALYWYRQSLGQGPEFLIYFQGTGAADDSGLPNDRFFAVRPEGSVSTLKIQRTERGDSAVYLCASRSPVITDTQYFGPGTRLTVL.

This rearrangement joins TRBV7-8 to TRBJ1-5, with D possibly being TRBD1 (5 bases). The CDR3 extends over 14 amino acids. V was trimmed by 5 bases and J by 6 bases, leaving 14 bases between them. Germline V CDR1 and CDR2: SGHVS, FQNEAQ. The CDR3 sequence: CASSLKGAGQPQHF. CDR3 nucleotides: TGTGCCAGCAGCCTGAAAGGGGCGGGTCAGCCCCAGCATTTT.

There are a few counts of this clone. The chain has TRBV7-9 and TRBJ2-7, with D perhaps matching TRBD2 (6 bases). The CDR3 contains 16 residues. V lost 4 bases and J 5 bases, leaving 21 bases between the germline ends. The germline V gene encodes CDR1 SEHNR and CDR2 FQNEAQ (reference sequence). The CDR3 nucleotides read TGTGCCAGCAGCTCCCAAGGAGGGCGGGTCCTCAACGAGCAGTACTTC. Protein sequence: CASSSQGGRVLNEQYF. Full variable domain (remainder filled in from reference TRBV7-9 and TRBJ2-7): DTGVSQNPRHKITKRGQNVTFRCDPISEHNRLYWYRQTLGQGPEFLTYFQNEAQLEKSRLLSDRFSAERPKGSFSTLEIQRTEQGDSAMYLCASSSQGGRVLNEQYFGPGTRLTVT.

The V gene is TRBV29-1, the J gene TRBJ2-7; D is possibly TRBD2 (5 bases). The CDR3 covers 12 residues. Trimming shortened V by 6 bases and J by 4 bases, and 13 bases separated the two germline ends. Germline V gene lookup returns CDR1 SQVTM and CDR2 ANQGSEA. CDR3 residues: CSVGRTSYEQYF. The CDR3 nucleotides are TGCAGCGTGGGTCGTACTAGTTACGAGCAGTACTTC.

A single count supports this clone. V and J are TRBV5-1 and TRBJ1-5; D possibly corresponds to TRBD1 (5 bases). Germline CDR1 and CDR2: SGHRS and YFSETQ. The CDR3 covers 14 residues. Trimming stripped 1 base from V and 4 bases from J, with 9 bases between. CDR3 in DNA: TGCGCCAGCAGCTTGTTGGGGGGTAATCAGCCCCAGCATTTT. Protein: CASSLLGGNQPQHF.

The chain joins TRBV28 to TRBJ1-1; 8 bases fit TRBD1. The CDR3 is made up of 16 amino acids. Losses at the gene ends were 6 bases for V and 2 bases for J; bases not matched to a gene: 11. Germline V gene data show CDR1 as MDHEN and CDR2 as SYDVKM. The DNA of the CDR3 is TGTGCCAGCAGACTCGACAGGGGCAGTCCAAACACTGAAGCTTTCTTT. Translation gives CASRLDRGSPNTEAFF.

This clone was counted a single time. The chain is built from TRBV2 and TRBJ2-5, with no clear D. V shed 6 bases and J shed 2 bases, with 13 bases lying between them. From germline, CDR1 is SNHLY and CDR2 FYNNEI. This CDR3 comprises 14 residues. CDR3 nucleotide sequence: TGTGCCAGCAGCCGGCGGCAGGCGCAAGAGACCCAGTACTTC. The encoded protein is CASSRRQAQETQYF.

The rearrangement links TRBV2 to TRBJ1-5; D not certain. Germline V CDR1 and CDR2: SNHLY, FYNNEI. Trimming pared 6 bases from V and 6 bases from J, leaving 9 bases between. The CDR3 spans 12 residues. The CDR3 protein is CASRGSGQPQHF. The CDR3 region has the DNA TGTGCCAGCAGGGGAAGCGGTCAGCCCCAGCATTTT.

The chain joins TRBV4-2 to TRBJ2-7; tentative D call: TRBD1 (7 bases). V lost 0 bases and J lost 1, with 19 bases in between. This CDR3 spans 18 amino acids. In germline, CDR1 is LGHNA, CDR2 YNFKEQ. The CDR3 nucleotides are TGTGCCAGCAGCCAAGAACGAATCACACAGGGGACTTCCTACGAGCAGTACTTC. It encodes CASSQERITQGTSYEQYF.

The sample holds a few counts of this clone. The rearrangement joins TRBV29-1 to TRBJ2-7; TRBD1 is a possible D gene (6 bases). The V gene lost 0 bases and the J gene lost 5 bases, with 23 bases spanning the gap. From germline, CDR1 is SQVTM and CDR2 ANQGSEA. This CDR3 contains 17 residues. CDR3 nucleotide sequence: TGCAGCGTTGAAGATCTGGATGTGGGCAGGGGTCGGAACGAGCAGTACTTC. It translates to CSVEDLDVGRGRNEQYF.